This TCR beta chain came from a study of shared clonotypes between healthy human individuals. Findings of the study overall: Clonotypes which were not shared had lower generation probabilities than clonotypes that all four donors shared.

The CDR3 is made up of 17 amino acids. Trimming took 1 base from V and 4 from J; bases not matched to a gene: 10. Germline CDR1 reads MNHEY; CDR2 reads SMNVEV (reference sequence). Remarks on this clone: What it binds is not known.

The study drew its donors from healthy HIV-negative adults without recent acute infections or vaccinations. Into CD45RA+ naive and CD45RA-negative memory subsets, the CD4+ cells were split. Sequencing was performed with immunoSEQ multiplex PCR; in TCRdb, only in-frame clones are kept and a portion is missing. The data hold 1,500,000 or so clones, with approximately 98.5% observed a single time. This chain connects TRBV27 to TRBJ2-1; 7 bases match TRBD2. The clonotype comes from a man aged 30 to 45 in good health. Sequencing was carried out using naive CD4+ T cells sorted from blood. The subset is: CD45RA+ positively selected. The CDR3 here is CASSLLVIGGSYNEQFF. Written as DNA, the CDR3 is TGTGCCAGCAGTTTATTAGTTATCGGCGGGAGTTACAATGAGCAGTTCTTC.